This entry lists 21 T cell receptor beta chains sequenced from one sample in a study of Ad26.COV2.S vaccination and SARS-CoV-2 variants. Repertoires were generated with immunoSEQ multiplex PCR, while TCRdb's copy carries only in-frame clones and drops some. The sample carries around 400,000 clones, about 91% recorded once. Treatment reported: approximately 18 received Ad26.COV2.S at low or high dose, single or two shots; roughly five received placebo; per-sample allocation not given. At day 63 after the first vaccine or placebo injection, samples were drawn. The sample consisted of peripheral blood, taken in a trial of Ad26.COV2.S vaccine versus placebo. These receptor sequences come from a person between 18 and 65 years old who received the Ad26.COV2.S COVID-19 vaccine or a placebo.

The genes are TRBV28 and TRBJ1-5, with TRBD1 matching over 9 bases. The V gene end was trimmed by 6 bases and the J gene end by 3 bases; junction bases not matched to a gene: 9. CDR3 length equals 16 residues. Germline loops: CDR1 MDHEN, CDR2 SYDVKM. Here the CDR3 DNA reads TGTGCCAGCAGAGCTTCGACAGGGGGGGCCAATCAGCCCCAGCATTTT. It specifies CASRASTGGANQPQHF.

Comments on this clone: The same CDR3 arises from other DNA sequences in this sample as well. This rearrangement joins TRBV6-5 to TRBJ1-1; possible D gene TRBD1, 5 bases. The CDR3 sequence is 14 residues long. The V end was cut by 2 bases, the J end by 1 base, with 8 bases between. Looked up from germline, CDR1 is MNHEY and CDR2 is SVGAGI. The CDR3 here is CASSYGQGNTEAFF. As DNA, the CDR3 is TGTGCCAGCAGTTACGGGCAGGGGAACACTGAAGCTTTCTTT.

The chain is built from TRBV12-3 or TRBV12-4 and TRBJ2-1; 7 positions agree with TRBD1. This CDR3 has 12 amino acids. The junction had 4 bases not matched to a gene; V was cut back by 6 bases and J by 8 bases. Here the CDR3 reads CASRRDSHEQFF. As DNA, the CDR3 is TGTGCCAGCAGACGGGACAGTCATGAGCAGTTCTTC.

This chain joins TRBV18 and TRBJ2-1; 11 bases align to TRBD2. The ends lost 8 bases at V and 6 bases at J; junction bases unmatched: 9. The V gene's germline CDR1 is KGHSH and CDR2 LQKENI. CDR3 length: 15 residues. The CDR3 DNA sequence: TGTGCCAGCACTTCGACTAGCGGGGCTGGCAATGAGCAGTTCTTC. Its translation is CASTSTSGAGNEQFF.

V is TRBV30 and J is TRBJ1-5; D might be TRBD1 (5 bases). Trimming shortened V by 2 bases and J by 6 bases, and 20 bases separated the two germline ends. The CDR3 sequence is 16 residues long. From germline, CDR1 is GTSNPN and CDR2 SVGIG (reference sequence). The CDR3 region has the DNA TGTGCCTGGAGTTCCAAAAGTTTCAACCAGGGTCAGCCCCAGCATTTT. Encoded protein: CAWSSKSFNQGQPQHF.

This chain links TRBV9 with TRBJ2-1; no reliable D call. The length of the CDR3 is 13 residues. The V and J ends lost 4 bases and 6 bases respectively, with 11 bases between them. Germline V gene sequence: CDR1 SGDLS, CDR2 YYNGEE. CDR3 region: CASSPDPSNEQFF. The CDR3, as DNA: TGTGCCAGCAGCCCTGACCCTTCCAATGAGCAGTTCTTC.

For the CDR3, the DNA is TGCGCCAGCAGCCTCTGGACAGGGAGGAACGAGCAGTACTTC. Translating gives CASSLWTGRNEQYF. The rearrangement links TRBV4-3 to TRBJ2-7; TRBD1 matches 8 bases. Germline V gene data show CDR1 as LGHNA and CDR2 as YSLEER. The CDR3 is made up of 14 amino acids. J gave up 5 bases and V 4 bases, and 7 bases lay outside the gene matches.

The chain links TRBV7-2 to TRBJ2-7; maybe TRBD1 (5 bases). The CDR3 contains 14 residues. Germline V gene data show CDR1 as SGHTA and CDR2 as FQGNSA. V was pared by 0 bases and J by 4 bases, with 10 bases between. The chain's CDR3 is CASSLAAGQYEQYF. Here the CDR3 DNA reads TGTGCCAGCAGCTTAGCGGCAGGGCAGTACGAGCAGTACTTC.

V usage is TRBV7-3 and J usage is TRBJ2-3; the D gene could be TRBD1 or TRBD2 (5 bases each). The V gene lost 1 base and the J gene lost 2 bases, with 13 bases spanning the gap. The CDR3 length is 16 residues. The germline V gene has CDR1 SGHTA and CDR2 FQGTGA. Here the CDR3 reads CASSLNARGNTDTQYF. CDR3 bases: TGTGCCAGCAGCTTAAATGCTCGGGGCAACACAGATACGCAGTATTTT. Full variable domain (rest looked up from reference TRBV7-3 and TRBJ2-3): GAGVSQTPSNKVTEKGKYVELRCDPISGHTALYWYRQSLGQGPEFLIYFQGTGAADDSGLPNDRFFAVRPEGSVSTLKIQRTERGDSAVYLCASSLNARGNTDTQYFGPGTRLTVL.

DNA of the CDR3: TGTGCCAGCAGTTCGATGTTCGGGCCCCAAGAGACCCAGTACTTC. It translates to CASSSMFGPQETQYF. This chain joins TRBV6-5 and TRBJ2-5; D gene uncertain. V gave up 4 bases and J gave up 1 base, with 13 bases separating them. The CDR3 spans 15 residues. CDR1 and CDR2 (germline): MNHEY, SVGAGI.

In DNA form, the CDR3 reads TGTGCCAGCAGAGGGACAGGGGCGAGCACAGATACGCAGTATTTT. Its protein product is CASRGTGASTDTQYF. V usage is TRBV2 and J usage is TRBJ2-3; 10 bases fit TRBD1. The CDR3 length is 15 residues. The J segment lost 0 bases and the V segment lost 6 bases, leaving 3 bases of the junction unmatched. The germline V gene has CDR1 SNHLY and CDR2 FYNNEI.

The CDR3 here is CASSGGGFNEKLFF. CDR3 sequence (DNA): TGTGCCAGTAGTGGAGGAGGATTCAATGAAAAACTGTTTTTT. The rearrangement links TRBV19 to TRBJ1-4; no clear D. V was clipped by 5 bases and J by 5 bases, with 12 bases between them. Germline V gene sequence: CDR1 LNHDA, CDR2 SQIVND (reference sequence). The CDR3 length is 14 residues.

This chain joins TRBV7-9 and TRBJ2-3; TRBD2 matches at 10 bases. J lost 4 bases, V lost 5 bases, and 6 bases had no gene match. The CDR3 loop spans 15 amino acids. Germline V lookup: CDR1 SEHNR, CDR2 FQNEAQ (reference sequence). The CDR3 is CASSPLAGDADTQYF. The CDR3 nucleotides are TGTGCCAGCAGCCCGCTAGCGGGAGACGCAGATACGCAGTATTTT.

The CDR3 loop is CASSWDRGADTQYF. CDR3 DNA: TGTGCCAGCAGCTGGGACAGGGGGGCAGATACGCAGTATTTT. This sequence joins TRBV7-9 and TRBJ2-3; the match to TRBD1 covers 11 bases. Germline CDR1 reads SEHNR; CDR2 reads FQNEAQ (reference sequence). This CDR3 contains 14 residues. V lost 4 bases and J lost 4; bases outside the gene matches: 1.

J is TRBJ2-2 and V is TRBV24-1; D assignment may be TRBD1 or TRBD2 (6 bases each). V was cut by 0 bases and J by 6 bases, with 19 bases left in between. Per germline, CDR1 KGHDR and CDR2 SFDVKD. The CDR3 length is 18 residues. This chain's CDR3 is CATSDLGGREEVPGELFF. The DNA of the CDR3 is TGTGCCACCAGTGATTTGGGGGGGCGAGAGGAGGTCCCCGGGGAGCTGTTTTTT.

The CDR3 loop is CASSPRLAGGWEKTQYF. CDR3 DNA: TGTGCCAGCAGTCCGCGACTAGCGGGGGGGTGGGAAAAGACCCAGTACTTC. The rearrangement uses TRBV28 and TRBJ2-5, with 14 nucleotides matching TRBD2. Trimming removed 5 bases from V and 6 bases from J; junction bases left unmatched: 11. The CDR3 length is 17 residues. The germline V gene encodes CDR1 MDHEN and CDR2 SYDVKM.

A word on this clone: This same CDR3 is encoded by further DNA sequences in the sample. The chain uses TRBV19 and TRBJ2-5, with 7 bases lining up with TRBD1. Trimming took 3 bases from V and 2 from J; bases not matched to a gene: 3. Germline V lookup: CDR1 LNHDA, CDR2 SQIVND (reference sequence). The CDR3 sequence is 14 residues long. CDR3 sequence: CASSIGGQQETQYF. CDR3 sequence (DNA): TGTGCCAGTAGTATTGGGGGACAGCAAGAGACCCAGTACTTC.

J is TRBJ2-7 and V is TRBV7-2; no clear D. This CDR3 is 15 amino acids long. Per germline, CDR1 SGHTA and CDR2 FQGNSA. The ends were cut back, 1 base at V and 2 bases at J, with 12 bases in the middle. The CDR3: CASSLVEGLAYEQYF. The CDR3 nucleotides are TGTGCCAGCAGCTTAGTGGAAGGGCTAGCCTACGAGCAGTACTTC.

The chain carries TRBV28 and TRBJ1-1; D remains unclear. The germline CDR1 and CDR2 sequences are MDHEN and SYDVKM. The CDR3 is 16 residues long. Trimming took off 5 bases at V and 4 bases at J, with 20 bases between the two ends. CDR3 protein: CASSPEGQSWGTEAFF. The CDR3 DNA sequence: TGTGCCAGCAGTCCAGAAGGGCAGTCTTGGGGCACTGAAGCTTTCTTT.

This clone was recorded once. The chain combines TRBV28 with TRBJ1-3, with unresolved D. There are 14 residues in the CDR3. CDR1 is MDHEN and CDR2 is SYDVKM in the germline V gene. The V end lost 6 bases, the J end lost 1 base, and 10 bases lay between the germline ends. This chain's CDR3 is CASSSQPSGNTIYF. CDR3 DNA: TGTGCCAGCAGCTCTCAGCCTTCTGGAAACACCATATATTTT.

This sequence joins TRBV5-6 and TRBJ2-3, with 7 positions matching TRBD2. CDR1 is SGHDT, CDR2 YYEEEE, per germline. This CDR3 is 16 amino acids long. V shed 4 bases, J shed 2 bases, and the junction held 10 bases outside the gene matches. DNA of the CDR3: TGTGCCAGCAGCCCCGGCGGGGAGGGGACCACAGATACGCAGTATTTT. It codes for CASSPGGEGTTDTQYF.